This is a list of T cell receptor beta chains from one sample in a study of T cell responses to AZD1222 COVID-19 vaccine. The table came from immunoSEQ multiplex PCR; TCRdb's copy has only in-frame clones and leaves some out. The sample carries about 120,000 clones, just over 85% recorded once. The input for sequencing was peripheral blood, taken on day 0 of AZD1222 vaccination. The origin of the receptors is an adult in good health. The CDR3 runs from the conserved cysteine through the conserved F or W. Each record gives: J gene, V gene, D gene, clone size, CDR3 protein, CDR3 DNA. D genes are given only for firm matches. Size is omitted from some rows. Given values are once, few, many or a class for expanded clones.

TRBJ2-1,TRBV29-1,TRBD1,few,CSVEGTGFNEQFF,TGCAGCGTTGAGGGGACAGGGTTCAATGAGCAGTTCTTC
TRBJ1-1,TRBV12-5,.,.,CASGPQGTGTEAFF,TGTGCTAGTGGTCCCCAGGGGACGGGGACTGAAGCTTTCTTT
TRBJ2-3,TRBV5-1,.,.,CASTGELADTQYF,TGCGCCAGCACGGGTGAGTTGGCAGATACGCAGTATTTT
TRBJ1-1,TRBV6-5,.,.,CASNNRRTLEAFF,TGTGCCAGCAACAACAGGAGGACGCTTGAAGCTTTCTTT
TRBJ2-1,TRBV7-6,.,.,CASSLRGANEQFF,TGTGCCAGCAGCCTGAGGGGCGCCAATGAGCAGTTCTTC
TRBJ1-6,TRBV4-3,.,.,CASSQAGVGYEVVSPLHF,TGCGCCAGCAGCCAAGCGGGGGTGGGGTACGAGGTTGTGTCACCCCTCCACTTT
TRBJ1-2,TRBV2,TRBD1,.,CASTEGGQLLYGYTF,TGTGCCAGCACCGAGGGGGGACAGTTGCTTTATGGCTACACCTTC
TRBJ1-2,TRBV3-1/TRBV3-2,.,few,CASSPARTPGYTF,TGTGCCAGCAGCCCGGCTCGTACCCCCGGCTACACCTTC
TRBJ1-6,TRBV21-1,.,.,CARTPPGPGGSPLHF,TGTGCCCGCACCCCCCCCGGACCGGGGGGCTCACCCCTCCACTTT
TRBJ2-7,TRBV6-2/TRBV6-3,TRBD2,.,CASSSRTSGGAREQYF,TGTGCCAGCAGTTCCAGGACTAGCGGGGGGGCCAGAGAGCAGTACTTC
TRBJ1-2,TRBV5-1,TRBD1,.,CASSLAGTGGYGYTF,TGCGCCAGCAGCTTGGCGGGGACAGGGGGTTATGGCTACACCTTC
TRBJ1-1,TRBV10-3,.,few,CATGDTLNTEAFF,TGTGCCACCGGAGACACCCTGAACACTGAAGCTTTCTTT
TRBJ2-3,TRBV19,TRBD1,.,CASSHRTGDPRGQYF,TGTGCCAGTAGTCATCGGACAGGGGACCCGCGCGGGCAGTATTTT
TRBJ1-2,TRBV10-2,.,once,CASSDSARGGAGYTF,TGCGCCAGCAGTGACTCGGCCAGGGGAGGTGCTGGCTACACCTTC
TRBJ2-3,TRBV20-1,TRBD2,.,CSASNPSGRTDTQYF,TGCAGTGCTAGTAACCCTAGCGGGAGAACAGATACGCAGTATTTT
TRBJ2-7,TRBV14,.,.,CASSPPRGVPSYEQYF,TGTGCCAGCAGCCCCCCTAGGGGGGTTCCCTCCTACGAGCAGTACTTC
TRBJ2-1,TRBV7-2,TRBD2,.,CASSLEGRGYNEQFF,TGTGCCAGCAGCTTAGAAGGGCGGGGGTACAATGAGCAGTTCTTC